These 31 T cell receptor beta chains were sequenced from one sample in a study of blood T cells in healthy people across ages. Combining a sample-barcoded 5' primer with a J-beta primer mix, a second PCR ran for roughly 7 to 11 cycles. TCRdb itself ran the 5' RACE reads through MiXCR, one entry per CDR3 protein. The sample consists of 1.5 million to 2 million distinct CDR3 sequences, roughly 27% of them appearing once. Sequencing was done on a sample of blood. Every receptor here comes from a young woman in good health.

To note about this clonotype: It is likely a read error, because the conserved phenylalanine at the end of the CDR3 is missing. The chain joins TRBV15 to TRBJ2-1; D remains unclear. The germline V and J ends were trimmed by 3 bases and 0 bases, with 6 bases remaining between them. The germline V gene encodes CDR1 LNHNV and CDR2 YYDKDF (reference sequence). The CDR3 covers 14 residues. This CDR3 reads CATSRDFSYNEQFC. CDR3 in DNA: TGTGCCACCAGCAGGGATTTCTCCTACAATGAGCAGTTCTGC.

This clonotype occurred a few times. J is TRBJ2-3 and V is TRBV4-3; no clear D gene. The CDR3 is 15 residues long. CDR1 and CDR2 (germline): LGHNA, YSLEER. V was clipped by 5 bases and J by 2 bases, with 14 bases between them. The CDR3 nucleotides are TGCGCCAGCAGCAGAGGTATTTTGGACACAGATACGCAGTATTTT. Amino acid sequence: CASSRGILDTDTQYF.

The chain joins TRBV5-1 to TRBJ1-2, with 7 nucleotides matching TRBD1. The germline V gene encodes CDR1 SGHRS and CDR2 YFSETQ. V was pared by 2 bases and J by 8 bases, with 9 bases of the junction left unmatched. The CDR3 has 14 amino acids. The CDR3 region has the DNA TGCGCCAGCAGCTTTACTACAGGGGATCTAGGCTACACCTTC. Amino acid sequence: CASSFTTGDLGYTF.

In the case of this clonotype: This may be a read error, as it is one base from a much larger clone. This chain links TRBV2 with TRBJ2-3, with TRBD2 matching over 11 bases. Looked up from germline, CDR1 is SNHLY and CDR2 is FYNNEI. The CDR3 has 14 residues. The CDR3 bases are TGTGCCAGCGGTCGACTAGCGGGGACAGGTACGCAGTATTTT. Its protein is CASGRLAGTGTQYF.

This clonotype was observed a handful of times. V is TRBV20-1 and J is TRBJ1-1; the D gene is possibly TRBD1 (5 bases). Germline values: CDR1 DFQATT, CDR2 SNEGSKA (reference sequence). The CDR3 loop spans 14 amino acids. The V and J ends lost 5 bases and 4 bases respectively, with 17 bases between them. CDR3: CSAPSRSGSTEAFF. The CDR3 DNA follows: TGCAGTGCTCCATCCCGTTCAGGGAGCACTGAAGCTTTCTTT.

This clonotype has more than one count but fewer than ten. It may be a read error: a sequence one base away is much more abundant. V and J are TRBV20-1 and TRBJ2-1; tentatively, D is TRBD2 (5 bases). V was clipped by 3 bases and J by 6 bases, with 15 bases between them. Germline V CDR1 and CDR2: DFQATT, SNEGSKA (reference sequence). The CDR3 is 14 amino acids. CDR3 DNA sequence: TGCAGTGCTAGTCCCGGACTCGCGAGCAATGAGCAGTTCTTC. This gives the protein CSASPGLASNEQFF.

The gene calls are TRBV11-2 and TRBJ2-1, with D tentatively TRBD2 (5 bases). Germline values: CDR1 SGHAT, CDR2 FQNNGV. This CDR3 region has 15 residues. Trimming removed 5 bases at V and 3 bases at J, with 14 bases between. CDR3 in amino acids: CASSQLVGNYNEQFF. DNA for the CDR3: TGTGCCAGCAGCCAGCTGGTCGGGAACTACAATGAGCAGTTCTTC.

To note about this clonotype: Possible read error: a much larger clone is one base away. This sequence joins TRBV7-2 and TRBJ2-5, with D uncertain. The V gene lost 2 bases and the J gene lost 9 bases, with 7 bases spanning the gap. Germline-derived CDR1 and CDR2 are SGHTA and FQGNSA. The CDR3 extends over 11 amino acids. CDR3 bases: TGTACCAGCAGCTTAACCCAACCCCAGTACTTC. Translation: CTSSLTQPQYF. Based on the CDR3 plus reference TRBV7-2 and TRBJ2-5, the full variable domain is GAGVSQSPSNKVTEKGKDVELRCDPISGHTALYWYRQSLGQGLEFLIYFQGNSAPDKSGLPSDRFSAERTGGSVSTLTIQRTQQEDSAVYLCTSSLTQPQYFGPGTRLLVL.

The chain employs TRBV12-3 or TRBV12-4 and TRBJ2-1; D is perhaps TRBD1 (5 bases). V was shortened by 6 bases and J by 4 bases, with 13 bases between the two germline ends. CDR3 size: 14 residues. CDR3 bases: TGTGCCAGCAGCCGGACAAGGGATTACAATGAGCAGTTCTTC. Encoded protein: CASSRTRDYNEQFF.

The J gene is TRBJ2-4, the V gene TRBV20-1; 9 bases line up with TRBD2. Germline loops: CDR1 DFQATT, CDR2 SNEGSKA (reference sequence). The CDR3 length is 19 residues. The ends lost 5 bases at V and 2 bases at J; junction bases unmatched: 19. CDR3 DNA: TGCAGTGCTCCCGCCCCCGCGGGAGGGCCCATATCAACCAAAAACATTCAGTACTTC. This encodes CSAPAPAGGPISTKNIQYF.

V gene TRBV11-2 combines with J gene TRBJ2-7; perhaps TRBD2 as D (6 bases). The V gene lost 4 bases and the J gene lost 7 bases, with 20 bases spanning the gap. Germline CDR1 and CDR2: SGHAT and FQNNGV. The CDR3 has 15 residues. The CDR3 is CASSSPVGGVREQYF. The CDR3, as DNA: TGTGCCAGCAGCTCTCCGGTAGGCGGGGTGCGGGAGCAGTACTTC.

This clonotype showed up just a few times. This rearrangement joins TRBV4-3 to TRBJ2-4; 9 nucleotides align to TRBD1. The J call may be in error: the DNA end matches TRBJ2-7 better. The CDR3 has 14 residues. CDR1 is LGHNA, CDR2 YSLEER, per germline. CDR3 nucleotide sequence: TGCGCCAGCAGCCTGGTAGGGACAGGGAGCGAGCAGTACTTC. It encodes CASSLVGTGSEQYF.

This clonotype was found many times. The J gene is TRBJ2-7, the V gene TRBV4-1; D unclear. V was shortened by 4 bases and J by 6 bases, with 10 bases between the two germline ends. The germline CDR1 and CDR2 sequences are MGHRA and YSYEKL. This CDR3 contains 12 residues. In DNA, the CDR3 is TGCGCCAGCAGCCCTCGTGGATTCGAGCAGTACTTC. Protein product: CASSPRGFEQYF.

In its sample, this clonotype was seen many times. The chain is built from TRBV5-1 and TRBJ2-1; perhaps TRBD1 as D (6 bases). Germline-derived CDR1 and CDR2 are SGHRS and YFSETQ. V was clipped by 0 bases and J by 9 bases, with 10 bases between them. The CDR3 sequence is 13 residues long. CDR3 nucleotides: TGCGCCAGCAGCTTGGCTAACAGGGCTGAGCAGTTCTTC. This encodes CASSLANRAEQFF.

Comment on this clonotype: A much larger clone lies a single base off, so this may be a read error. The rearrangement uses TRBV20-1 and TRBJ2-5; a possible D gene is TRBD2 (6 bases). The germline V and J ends were trimmed by 4 bases and 7 bases, with 22 bases remaining between them. In germline, CDR1 is DFQATT, CDR2 SNEGSKA (reference sequence). The CDR3 has 15 residues. The CDR3 sequence: CSATIGTHHYRTQYF. CDR3 in DNA: TGCAGTGCTACAATCGGGACTCACCACTACAGGACCCAGTACTTC.

This clonotype was seen a few times. The J gene is TRBJ2-3, the V gene TRBV5-1; D is perhaps TRBD1 (6 bases). The CDR3 loop spans 15 amino acids. Trimming took 0 bases from V and 4 from J, leaving 12 bases between them. Germline CDR1 SGHRS, CDR2 YFSETQ. The CDR3 bases are TGCGCCAGCAGCTTGGGGCAGGGGTTCCCAGATACGCAGTATTTT. Translating it yields CASSLGQGFPDTQYF.

This clonotype was counted between two and nine times. The V call is TRBV19, the J call TRBJ2-6, with TRBD1 matching 11 bases. The CDR3 runs to 17 residues. V was pared by 3 bases and J by 2 bases, with 3 bases of the junction left unmatched. Germline V lookup: CDR1 LNHDA, CDR2 SQIVND (reference sequence). The CDR3 spells CASSIGTGGTGANVLTF. The DNA for the CDR3 is TGTGCCAGTAGTATTGGGACAGGGGGAACTGGGGCCAACGTCCTGACTTTC.

Written as DNA, the CDR3 is TGCGCCAGCAGTGAAGGCGGGAGTACTACGCAGTATTTT. It yields the protein CASSEGGSTTQYF. The J gene is TRBJ2-3, the V gene TRBV10-1, with 7 nucleotides matching TRBD2. Trimming at V came to 3 bases and at J to 8 bases, leaving 5 bases not matched to a gene. The CDR3 is 13 amino acids. Germline CDR1 is WNHNN and CDR2 is SYGVQD (reference sequence).

This clonotype was found a few times. This chain uses TRBV30 with TRBJ2-1; 8 positions match TRBD2. The CDR3 is 12 amino acids. Per the germline V gene, CDR1 is GTSNPN and CDR2 is SVGIG (reference sequence). The junction had 4 bases not matched to a gene; V was cut back by 8 bases and J by 4 bases. CDR3 loop: CAVRGGYNEQFF. CDR3 sequence (DNA): TGTGCCGTTCGCGGGGGGTACAATGAGCAGTTCTTC.

The chain couples TRBV5-1 to TRBJ2-3; TRBD1 matches 9 bases. CDR1 is SGHRS and CDR2 is YFSETQ in the germline V gene. This CDR3 comprises 15 residues. The V and J ends lost 5 bases and 3 bases, in that order; junction bases with no gene match: 7. CDR3 in DNA: TGCGCCAGCAGTGTACAGGGGGCGCAAACAGATACGCAGTATTTT. Its protein product is CASSVQGAQTDTQYF.

V is TRBV18 and J is TRBJ2-5; 11 bases line up with TRBD2. The CDR3 consists of 16 residues. The germline V gene has CDR1 KGHSH and CDR2 LQKENI. With 5 bases clipped from V and 1 base from J, the junction kept 6 bases outside the gene matches. CDR3 loop: CASSLGLAVSQETQYF. In DNA form, the CDR3 reads TGTGCCAGCTCATTGGGACTAGCGGTATCCCAAGAGACCCAGTACTTC.

Remarks on this clonotype: This may come from a read error, since a much larger clone is one base off. The chain uses TRBV20-1 and TRBJ2-5, with 7 positions matching TRBD1. Germline V CDR1 and CDR2: DFQATT, SNEGSKA (reference sequence). CDR3 size: 12 residues. The CDR3 spells CRAMGQKETQYF. The DNA of the CDR3 is TGCAGGGCTATGGGACAGAAAGAGACCCAGTACTTC.

This clonotype was detected a few times. The chain joins TRBV15 to TRBJ1-2, with D perhaps TRBD1 (6 bases). The CDR3 runs to 13 residues. From germline, CDR1 is LNHNV and CDR2 YYDKDF (reference sequence). V lost 1 base, J lost 7 bases, and 10 bases lay in between. The DNA for the CDR3 is TGTGCCACCAGCAGAGGGGGGCCTTTTGGCTACACCTTC. Protein: CATSRGGPFGYTF.

As to this clonotype: A much larger clonotype is one base distant, so this may be a read error. The chain employs TRBV20-1 and TRBJ2-1, with TRBD2 matching 13 bases. The end of the DNA fits TRBJ2-7 better, so the J call may be wrong. The CDR3 contains 16 residues. Germline CDR1 DFQATT, CDR2 SNEGSKA (reference sequence). DNA of the CDR3: TGCAGTGCTAGCTCGAAGACTAGCGGGGGGTACAATGAGCAGTACTTC. This gives the protein CSASSKTSGGYNEQYF.

This clonotype was recorded at least ten times. The chain has TRBV6-1 and TRBJ2-2; D possibly uses TRBD1 or TRBD2 (5 bases each). The CDR3 extends over 16 amino acids. Germline loops: CDR1 MNHNS, CDR2 SASEGT. V lost 3 bases, J lost 6 bases, and 17 bases lay in between. The chain's CDR3 is CASSERGYPYAGELFF. DNA of the CDR3: TGTGCCAGCAGTGAGAGGGGCTATCCGTACGCCGGGGAGCTGTTTTTT.

The chain joins TRBV12-3 or TRBV12-4 to TRBJ2-5; the match to TRBD1 covers 12 bases. The DNA end lines up better with TRBJ2-7; the J call may be wrong. This CDR3 region has 15 residues. The CDR3 coding sequence is TGTGCCAGCAGTTTACTTGGGACAGGGGGCGCCGAGCAGTACTTC. This translates into CASSLLGTGGAEQYF.

The chain recombines TRBV7-2 with TRBJ2-7; the D gene is possibly TRBD2 (6 bases). V was cut by 5 bases and J by 0 bases, with 14 bases left in between. Germline CDR1 is SGHTA and CDR2 is FQGNSA. The CDR3 is 15 residues long. For the CDR3, the DNA is TGTGCCAGCAGCCCTAGGAGGGCCTCCTCCTACGAGCAGTACTTC. It is translated as CASSPRRASSYEQYF.

This clonotype was detected only a few times. The chain joins TRBV11-2 to TRBJ2-1; 10 bases map to TRBD2. Germline values: CDR1 SGHAT, CDR2 FQNNGV. J was trimmed by 6 bases and V by 7 bases; bases with no gene match: 12. CDR3 length: 16 amino acids. The CDR3: CASTTLGSGRSNEQFF. CDR3 DNA: TGTGCCAGCACAACATTGGGTAGCGGGAGGTCCAATGAGCAGTTCTTC.

Many counts were recorded for this clonotype. The J gene is TRBJ2-6, the V gene TRBV6-5; D is ambiguous. CDR1 is MNHEY, CDR2 SVGAGI, per germline. The CDR3 consists of 14 residues. V dropped 4 bases and J dropped 0 bases, with 4 bases sitting between them. In nucleotides, the CDR3 is TGTGCCAGCAGTTGGAACTCTGGGGCCAACGTCCTGACTTTC. The encoded protein is CASSWNSGANVLTF.

This clonotype has more than one count but fewer than ten. The chain joins TRBV5-5 to TRBJ2-7, with D unclear. CDR3 length: 14 amino acids. V was trimmed by 3 bases and J by 6 bases, leaving 16 bases between them. The germline CDR1 and CDR2 sequences are SGHKS and YYEKEE (reference sequence). The CDR3 nucleotides read TGTGCCAGCAGCTCGCCGGGCCCCCGGGCCGAGCAGTACTTC. Amino acid sequence: CASSSPGPRAEQYF.

The chain recombines TRBV20-1 with TRBJ2-3; D uncertain. The CDR3 spans 14 residues. V was shortened by 4 bases and J by 1 base, with 12 bases between the two germline ends. Germline CDR1 and CDR2: DFQATT and SNEGSKA (reference sequence). CDR3 sequence reads: CSATAWTCTDTQYF. DNA of the CDR3: TGCAGTGCTACTGCGTGGACGTGCACAGATACGCAGTATTTT.